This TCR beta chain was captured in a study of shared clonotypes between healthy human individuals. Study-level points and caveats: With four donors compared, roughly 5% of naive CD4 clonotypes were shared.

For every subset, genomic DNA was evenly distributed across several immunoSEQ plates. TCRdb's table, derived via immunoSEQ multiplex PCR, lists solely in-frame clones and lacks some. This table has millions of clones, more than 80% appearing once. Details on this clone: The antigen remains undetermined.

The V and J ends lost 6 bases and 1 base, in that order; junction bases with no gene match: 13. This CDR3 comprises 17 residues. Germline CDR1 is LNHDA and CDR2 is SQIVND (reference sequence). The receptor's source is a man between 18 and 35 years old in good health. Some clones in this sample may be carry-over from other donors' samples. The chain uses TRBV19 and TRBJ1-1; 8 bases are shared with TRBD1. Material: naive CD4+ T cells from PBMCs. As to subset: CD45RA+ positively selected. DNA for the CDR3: TGTGCCAGTAGGACCTCCGGGACAGGCGGCGGGAACACTGAAGCTTTCTTT. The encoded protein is CASRTSGTGGGNTEAFF.